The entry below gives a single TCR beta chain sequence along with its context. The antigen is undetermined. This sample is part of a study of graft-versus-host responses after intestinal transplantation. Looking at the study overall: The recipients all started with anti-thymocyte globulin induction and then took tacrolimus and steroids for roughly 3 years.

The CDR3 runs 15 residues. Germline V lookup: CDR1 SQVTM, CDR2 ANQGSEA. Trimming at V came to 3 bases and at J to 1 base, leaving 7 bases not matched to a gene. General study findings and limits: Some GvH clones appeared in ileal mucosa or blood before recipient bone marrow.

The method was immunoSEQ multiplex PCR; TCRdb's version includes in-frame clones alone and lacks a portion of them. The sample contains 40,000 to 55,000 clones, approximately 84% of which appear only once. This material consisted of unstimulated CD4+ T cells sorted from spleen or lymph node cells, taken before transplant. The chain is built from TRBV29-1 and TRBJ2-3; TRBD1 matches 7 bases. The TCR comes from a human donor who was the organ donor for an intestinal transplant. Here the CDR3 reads CSVDGTEGGTDTQYF. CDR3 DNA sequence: TGCAGCGTTGATGGGACAGAGGGGGGCACAGATACGCAGTATTTT.